Below are 18 T cell receptor beta chains sequenced from a single sample in a study of cytomegalovirus exposure and HLA in healthy donors. A multiplex PCR was run with 60 Vbeta primers and 13 Jbeta primers. Sequencing was performed with immunoSEQ multiplex PCR; in TCRdb, only in-frame clones are kept and a portion is missing. There are approximately 85,000 clones in the sample; roughly 80% occur only once, and roughly 32% lies in the top ten. The material sequenced was PBMCs. These receptors originate from a man between 50 and 59 years old in good health and CMV-seropositive.

The rearrangement links TRBV30 to TRBJ1-3; TRBD1 matches 7 bases. Germline V gene data show CDR1 as GTSNPN and CDR2 as SVGIG (reference sequence). V trimming: 0 bases; J trimming: 2 bases; junction bases outside the gene matches: 1. CDR3 length equals 14 residues. CDR3 loop: CAWSVGTAGNTIYF. The CDR3 DNA follows: TGTGCCTGGAGTGTCGGGACAGCTGGAAACACCATATATTTT.

V usage is TRBV5-1 and J usage is TRBJ1-2; possibly TRBD1 for D (6 bases). V lost 0 bases and J lost 2, with 17 bases in between. Germline V gives CDR1 SGHRS, CDR2 YFSETQ. The CDR3 runs 17 residues. The CDR3: CASSLGGGYRLNYGYTF. CDR3 nucleotide sequence: TGCGCCAGCAGCTTGGGGGGGGGCTATCGACTAAACTATGGCTACACCTTC. Full variable domain (rest looked up from reference TRBV5-1 and TRBJ1-2): KAGVTQTPRYLIKTRGQQVTLSCSPISGHRSVSWYQQTPGQGLQFLFEYFSETQRNKGNFPGRFSGRQFSNSRSEMNVSTLELGDSALYLCASSLGGGYRLNYGYTFGSGTRLTVV.

The chain couples TRBV29-1 to TRBJ2-6, with a possible D match to TRBD2 (7 bases). Germline V gives CDR1 SQVTM, CDR2 ANQGSEA. There are 14 residues in the CDR3. V shed 7 bases and J shed 3 bases, with 13 bases lying between them. The DNA of the CDR3 is TGCAGCGCCGAGGGGGGGGATGGGGCCAACGTCCTGACTTTC. Encoded protein: CSAEGGDGANVLTF.

Here the CDR3 reads CASSELATEAFF. The CDR3 bases are TGTGCCAGCAGTGAATTAGCCACTGAAGCTTTCTTT. The chain has TRBV25-1 and TRBJ1-1; no clear D. There are 12 residues in the CDR3. V lost 1 base to trimming and J lost 4 bases, with 4 bases between them. The germline gives CDR1 MGHDK, CDR2 SYGVNS.

The chain recombines TRBV7-6 with TRBJ1-1; unclear D gene. The CDR3 is 10 residues long. Germline CDR1 and CDR2: SGHVS and FNYEAQ. V lost 11 bases and J lost 2, with 6 bases in between. The CDR3 DNA reads as TGTGCCGGTAGAAACACTGAAGCTTTCTTT. It translates to CAGRNTEAFF.

V usage is TRBV6-5 and J usage is TRBJ2-1; weak D call: TRBD2 (6 bases). This CDR3 has 15 residues. CDR1 and CDR2 from the germline V gene are MNHEY and SVGAGI. Trimming pared 6 bases from V and 4 bases from J, leaving 16 bases between. CDR3: CASSEDYLGYNEQFF. The CDR3 DNA reads TGTGCCAGCAGCGAGGACTATCTCGGGTACAATGAGCAGTTCTTC.

The genes are TRBV19 and TRBJ2-1; maybe TRBD1 (6 bases). Trimming shortened V by 8 bases and J by 4 bases, and 15 bases separated the two germline ends. This CDR3 contains 14 residues. Per the germline V gene, CDR1 is LNHDA and CDR2 is SQIVND (reference sequence). This CDR3 is CASAGRTAYNEQFF. In DNA, the CDR3 is TGTGCCAGTGCCGGCCGGACAGCGTACAATGAGCAGTTCTTC.

This clone showed up just once. The gene calls are TRBV9 and TRBJ1-1; 7 nucleotides agree with TRBD1. The J segment lost 4 bases and the V segment lost 0 bases, leaving 6 bases of the junction unmatched. The CDR3 consists of 15 residues. Germline values: CDR1 SGDLS, CDR2 YYNGEE. Written as DNA, the CDR3 is TGTGCCAGCAGCGTAGTGTCAGGGGGGAGCACTGAAGCTTTCTTT. It yields the protein CASSVVSGGSTEAFF.

V usage is TRBV5-5 and J usage is TRBJ2-5; D possibly corresponds to TRBD2 (5 bases). Trimming stripped 5 bases from V and 1 base from J, with 18 bases between. The CDR3 has 16 residues. Germline V gene lookup returns CDR1 SGHKS and CDR2 YYEKEE (reference sequence). Written as DNA, the CDR3 is TGTGCCAGCAGTCTGAGTAAGGAGGCCGTCCAAGAGACCCAGTACTTC. This encodes CASSLSKEAVQETQYF. The full variable domain, rest sourced from reference TRBV5-5 and TRBJ2-5, is DAGVTQSPTHLIKTRGQQVTLRCSPISGHKSVSWYQQVLGQGPQFIFQYYEKEERGRGNFPDRFSARQFPNYSSELNVNALLLGDSALYLCASSLSKEAVQETQYFGPGTRLLVL.

J is TRBJ2-7 and V is TRBV2; a weak D match, TRBD1 (6 bases). V lost 5 bases, J lost 3 bases, and 11 bases lay in between. Germline assignment: CDR1 SNHLY and CDR2 FYNNEI. This CDR3 comprises 13 residues. The CDR3 coding sequence is TGTGCCAGCAGTCCGGGACAACACTACGAGCAGTACTTC. Translated, it gives CASSPGQHYEQYF.

The genes are TRBV4-1 and TRBJ2-3; 7 bases align to TRBD2. V was clipped by 3 bases and J by 0 bases; unmatched bases: 9. There are 17 residues in the CDR3. Germline V gene data show CDR1 as MGHRA and CDR2 as YSYEKL. The DNA of the CDR3 is TGCGCCAGCAGCCACCTGATGGGGGGGGGAAGCACAGATACGCAGTATTTT. It codes for CASSHLMGGGSTDTQYF.

The chain carries TRBV30 and TRBJ2-3; maybe TRBD1 (6 bases). With 0 bases removed from V and 5 bases from J, the gap between germline ends came to 15 bases. Germline loops: CDR1 GTSNPN, CDR2 SVGIG (reference sequence). CDR3 length equals 15 residues. This CDR3 is CAWSVGGLVGDTQYF. The CDR3 coding sequence is TGTGCCTGGAGTGTTGGGGGCCTTGTTGGAGATACGCAGTATTTT.

J is TRBJ2-1 and V is TRBV18; maybe TRBD1 (5 bases). Germline loops: CDR1 KGHSH, CDR2 LQKENI. V was clipped by 2 bases and J by 4 bases, with 9 bases between them. The CDR3 is made up of 14 amino acids. CDR3 sequence (DNA): TGTGCCAGCTCACCATTGGGGCAGTACAATGAGCAGTTCTTC. Amino acids: CASSPLGQYNEQFF.

The rearrangement uses TRBV6-5 and TRBJ2-7; a possible D gene is TRBD2 (6 bases). The CDR3 covers 13 residues. V was pared by 7 bases and J by 6 bases, with 16 bases between. CDR1 and CDR2 (germline): MNHEY, SVGAGI. CDR3 DNA: TGTGCCAGCATTGACGGGAGCCTCGTCGAGCAGTACTTC. Encoded protein: CASIDGSLVEQYF.

The chain carries TRBV6-6 and TRBJ1-2, with TRBD1 as a possible D gene (5 bases). The CDR3 contains 13 residues. Trimming removed 8 bases at V and 5 bases at J, with 15 bases between. Per germline, CDR1 MNHNY and CDR2 SVGAGI (reference sequence). The CDR3 sequence: CASRAGLDYGYTF. For the CDR3, the DNA is TGTGCCAGCCGAGCAGGGCTGGATTATGGCTACACCTTC.

This clone was seen a single time. The V gene is TRBV6-1, the J gene TRBJ2-1; 7 bases are shared with TRBD1. The CDR3 extends over 18 amino acids. V shed 1 base, J shed 2 bases, and the junction held 11 bases outside the gene matches. Germline CDR1 and CDR2: MNHNS and SASEGT. CDR3 amino acids: CASSEVITGASPYNEQFF. CDR3 nucleotides: TGTGCCAGCAGTGAAGTGATAACAGGGGCGTCACCCTACAATGAGCAGTTCTTC.

The J gene is TRBJ1-2, the V gene TRBV4-1; 8 bases match TRBD1. The V gene end was trimmed by 3 bases and the J gene end by 4 bases; junction bases not matched to a gene: 13. There are 17 residues in the CDR3. Germline CDR1 reads MGHRA; CDR2 reads YSYEKL. The CDR3 nucleotides read TGCGCCAGCAGCCATTACAATTCAACAGGGGGGACCTATGGCTACACCTTC. This codes for CASSHYNSTGGTYGYTF.

The chain links TRBV10-1 to TRBJ2-1, with D maybe TRBD2 (5 bases). CDR3 length: 13 residues. Germline values: CDR1 WNHNN, CDR2 SYGVQD (reference sequence). Between the trimmed V and J ends, which lost 7 bases and 10 bases, there was a span of 17 bases. CDR3 loop: CASTYTLVWEQFF. In nucleotides, the CDR3 is TGCGCCAGCACCTATACACTAGTTTGGGAGCAGTTCTTC.